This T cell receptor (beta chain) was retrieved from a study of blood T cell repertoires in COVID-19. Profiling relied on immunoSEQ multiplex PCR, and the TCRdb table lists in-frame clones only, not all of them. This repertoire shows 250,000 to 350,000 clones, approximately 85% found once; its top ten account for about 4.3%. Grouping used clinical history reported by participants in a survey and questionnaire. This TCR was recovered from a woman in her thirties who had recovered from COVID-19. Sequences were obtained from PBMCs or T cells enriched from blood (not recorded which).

CDR3 region: CASSQLPGGTNEQFF. The CDR3 nucleotides read TGTGCCAGCAGCCAACTCCCCGGAGGTACCAATGAGCAGTTCTTC. The chain uses TRBV3-1 (or the pseudogene TRBV3-2) and TRBJ2-1, with D maybe TRBD2 (5 bases). Trimming took off 2 bases at V and 6 bases at J, with 14 bases between the two ends. The germline V gene has CDR1 LGHDT and CDR2 YNNKEL (reference sequence). This CDR3 comprises 15 residues.